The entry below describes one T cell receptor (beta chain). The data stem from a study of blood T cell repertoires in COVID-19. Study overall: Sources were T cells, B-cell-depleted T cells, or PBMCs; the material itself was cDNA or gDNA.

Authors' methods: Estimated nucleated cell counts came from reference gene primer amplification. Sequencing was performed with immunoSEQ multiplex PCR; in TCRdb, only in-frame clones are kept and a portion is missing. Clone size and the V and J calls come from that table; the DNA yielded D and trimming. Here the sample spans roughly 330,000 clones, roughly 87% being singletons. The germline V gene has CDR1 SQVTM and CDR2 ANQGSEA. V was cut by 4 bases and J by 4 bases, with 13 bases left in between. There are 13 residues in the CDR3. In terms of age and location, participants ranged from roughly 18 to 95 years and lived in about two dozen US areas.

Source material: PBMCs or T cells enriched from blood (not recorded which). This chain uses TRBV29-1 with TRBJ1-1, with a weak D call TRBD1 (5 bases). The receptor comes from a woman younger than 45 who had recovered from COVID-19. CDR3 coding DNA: TGCAGCGTTGGTCGGGGGGGAGGCACTGAAGCTTTCTTT. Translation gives CSVGRGGGTEAFF.